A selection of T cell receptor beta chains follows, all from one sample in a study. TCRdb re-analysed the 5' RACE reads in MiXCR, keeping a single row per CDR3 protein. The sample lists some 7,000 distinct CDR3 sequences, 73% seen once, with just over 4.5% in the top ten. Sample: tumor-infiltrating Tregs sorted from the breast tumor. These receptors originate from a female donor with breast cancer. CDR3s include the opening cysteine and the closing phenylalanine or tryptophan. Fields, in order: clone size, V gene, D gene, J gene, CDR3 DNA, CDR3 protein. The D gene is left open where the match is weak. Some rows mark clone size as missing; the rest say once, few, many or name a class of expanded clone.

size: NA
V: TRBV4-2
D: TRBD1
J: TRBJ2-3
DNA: TGTGCCAGCAGCCAAGATAGTGGGACAGCCTACACAGATACGCAGTATTTT
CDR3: CASSQDSGTAYTDTQYF

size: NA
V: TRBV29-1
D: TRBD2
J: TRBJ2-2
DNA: TGCAGCGTTCTCGCTAGCGGGAGCAGGGAGCTGTTTTTT
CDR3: CSVLASGSRELFF

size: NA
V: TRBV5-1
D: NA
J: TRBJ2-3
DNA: TGCGCCAGCAGCTTGGAGGGCCTCTCTAGCACAGATACGCAGTATTTT
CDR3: CASSLEGLSSTDTQYF

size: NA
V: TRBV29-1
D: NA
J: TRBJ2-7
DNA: TGCAGCGTTACTTCTGGTAACTCCTACGAGCAGTACTTC
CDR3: CSVTSGNSYEQYF

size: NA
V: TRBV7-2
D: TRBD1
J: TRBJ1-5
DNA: TGTGCCAGCAGCAAAACAGGGGGTAATCAGCCCCAGCATTTT
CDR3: CASSKTGGNQPQHF

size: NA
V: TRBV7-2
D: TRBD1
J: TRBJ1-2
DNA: TGTGCCAGCAGCTTATATACAGGGGGAGGAGGCTACACCTTC
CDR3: CASSLYTGGGGYTF

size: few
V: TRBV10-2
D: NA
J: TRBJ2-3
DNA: TGCGCCAGCAGTGCCCCGGGGTCAGATACGCAGTATTTT
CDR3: CASSAPGSDTQYF

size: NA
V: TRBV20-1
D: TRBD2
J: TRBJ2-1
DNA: TGCAGTGCTGTAGCGGGCCACAATGAGCAGTTCTTC
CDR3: CSAVAGHNEQFF

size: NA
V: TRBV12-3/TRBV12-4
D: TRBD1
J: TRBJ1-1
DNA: TGTGCCAGCGGTTCCACAGGGGTTCTTGCTGAAGCTTTCTTT
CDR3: CASGSTGVLAEAFF

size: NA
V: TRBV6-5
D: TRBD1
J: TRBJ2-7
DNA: TGTGCCAGCAGCTGGACAGGATCTTCCGAGCAGTACTTC
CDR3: CASSWTGSSEQYF

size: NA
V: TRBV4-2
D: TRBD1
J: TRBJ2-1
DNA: TGTGCCAGCAGCCATACCCAGGGGGCGAGCTCCTACAATGAGCAGTTCTTC
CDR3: CASSHTQGASSYNEQFF

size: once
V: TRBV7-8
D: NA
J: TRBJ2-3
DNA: TGTGCCAGCAGCCTAGCACAGGGCTCCACAGATACGCAGTATTTT
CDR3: CASSLAQGSTDTQYF

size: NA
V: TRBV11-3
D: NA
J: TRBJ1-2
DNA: TGTGCCAGCAGCTCAGGGACGGGCGCCTATGGCTACACCTTC
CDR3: CASSSGTGAYGYTF

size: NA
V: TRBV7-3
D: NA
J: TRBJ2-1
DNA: TGTGCCAGCAGCTTGAACCCCTCCTACAATGAGCAGTTCTTC
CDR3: CASSLNPSYNEQFF

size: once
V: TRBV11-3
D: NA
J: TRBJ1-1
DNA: TGTGCCAGCAGCGCCCAGGGGAACACTGAAGCTTTCTTT
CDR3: CASSAQGNTEAFF

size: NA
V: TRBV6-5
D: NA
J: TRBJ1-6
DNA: TGTGCCAGCAGTTACCAAGGGCAGGGGAGTAATTCACCCCTCCACTTT
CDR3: CASSYQGQGSNSPLHF

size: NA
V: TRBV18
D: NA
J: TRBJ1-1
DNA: TGTGCCAGCTCTCCACGAGGACAGAAAGAGAACACTGAAGCTTTCTTT
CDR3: CASSPRGQKENTEAFF

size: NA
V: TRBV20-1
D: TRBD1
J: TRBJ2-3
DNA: TGCAGTGCTCCACAGGGGGCAGGCACAGATACGCAGTATTTT
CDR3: CSAPQGAGTDTQYF

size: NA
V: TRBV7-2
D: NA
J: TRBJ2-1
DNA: TGTGCCAGCAGCTTAGTCAGGAACACCTACAATGAGCAGTTCTTC
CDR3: CASSLVRNTYNEQFF

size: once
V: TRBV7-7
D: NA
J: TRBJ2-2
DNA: TGTGCTAGCAGCTTAGATGACACCGGGGAGCTGTTTTTT
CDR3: CASSLDDTGELFF

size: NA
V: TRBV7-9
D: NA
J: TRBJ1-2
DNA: TGTGCCAGCAGCTTCGCGGATAACTATGGCTACACCTTC
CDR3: CASSFADNYGYTF

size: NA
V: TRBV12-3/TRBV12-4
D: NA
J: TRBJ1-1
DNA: TGTGCCAGCAGCCCAGGGACGGCAATTGAAGCTTTCTTT
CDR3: CASSPGTAIEAFF

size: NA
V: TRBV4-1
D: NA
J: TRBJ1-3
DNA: TGCGCCAGCAGCCAAGATCCCAGCTTCGGGGGAAACACCATATATTTT
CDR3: CASSQDPSFGGNTIYF

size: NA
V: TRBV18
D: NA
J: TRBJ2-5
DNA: TGTGCCAGCTCACCACTCCAGGGGGAGACCCAGTACTTC
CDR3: CASSPLQGETQYF

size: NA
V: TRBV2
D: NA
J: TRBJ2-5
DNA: TGTGCCAGCAATTCAGGGGGGCAAGAGACCCAGTACTTC
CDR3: CASNSGGQETQYF

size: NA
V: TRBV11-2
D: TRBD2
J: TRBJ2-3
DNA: TGTGCCAGCACCGTCGGGGGGTTCGGTACGCAGTATTTT
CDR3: CASTVGGFGTQYF

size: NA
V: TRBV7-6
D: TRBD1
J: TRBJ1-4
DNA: TGTGCCAGCAGCCCAGGGGGGGACAGGATCGAATTAAAACTGTTTTTT
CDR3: CASSPGGDRIELKLFF

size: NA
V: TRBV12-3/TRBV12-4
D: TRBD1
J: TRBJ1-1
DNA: TGTGCCAGCAGTTTAGGAATTAGACAGGGGAAGAACACTGAAGCTTTCTTT
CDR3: CASSLGIRQGKNTEAFF

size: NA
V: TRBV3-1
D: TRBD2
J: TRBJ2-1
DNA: TGTGCCAGCAGCCAGGGTAGCGGGGAATACAATGAGCAGTTCTTC
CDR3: CASSQGSGEYNEQFF

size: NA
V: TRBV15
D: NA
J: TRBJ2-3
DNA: TGTGCCACCAGCACCGGGGGGACAGGCGGTACGCAGTATTTT
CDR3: CATSTGGTGGTQYF

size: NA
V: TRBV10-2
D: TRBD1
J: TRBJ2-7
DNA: TGCGCCAGCTCCAGGGGACAGAACTACGAGCAGTACTTC
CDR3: CASSRGQNYEQYF

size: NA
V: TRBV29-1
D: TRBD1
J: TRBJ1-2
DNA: TGCAGCGTTGATCCAGGGGGCCAGTATGGCTACACCTTC
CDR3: CSVDPGGQYGYTF

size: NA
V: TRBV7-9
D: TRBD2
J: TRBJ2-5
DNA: TGTGCCAGCAGCCGATCTAGCGGGGGGGCCTCGAAGACCCAGTACTTC
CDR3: CASSRSSGGASKTQYF

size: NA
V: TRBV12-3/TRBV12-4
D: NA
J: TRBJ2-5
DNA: TGTGCCAGCACCTTAGGAGGGGGTCGGGAGACCCAGTACTTC
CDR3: CASTLGGGRETQYF

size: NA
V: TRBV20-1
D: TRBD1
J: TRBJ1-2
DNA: TGCAGTGCTACTAAATCGGACAGGGGACTCTATGGCTACACCTTC
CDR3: CSATKSDRGLYGYTF

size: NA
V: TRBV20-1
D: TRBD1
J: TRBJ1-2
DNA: TGCAGTGCTAATACGGGACAGGGGAGAACAATTAACTATGGCTACACCTTC
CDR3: CSANTGQGRTINYGYTF

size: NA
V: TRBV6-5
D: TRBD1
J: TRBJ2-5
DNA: TGTGCCAGCAGTTATTATCGGACAGGGTCAGGGACCCAGTACTTC
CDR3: CASSYYRTGSGTQYF

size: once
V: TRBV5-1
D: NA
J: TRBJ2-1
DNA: TGCGCCAGCAGCTTGGTGTCGCACTCCTACAATGAGCAGTTCTTC
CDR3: CASSLVSHSYNEQFF

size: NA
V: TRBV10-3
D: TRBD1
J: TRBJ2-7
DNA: TGTGCCATCAGTAACACGGGGGGACAGGGGGCGGGAGAGCAGTACTTC
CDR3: CAISNTGGQGAGEQYF

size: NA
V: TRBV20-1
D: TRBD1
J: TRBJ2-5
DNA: TGCAGTGCTAGAGCGCGGACAGGGCAAGAGACCCAGTACTTC
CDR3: CSARARTGQETQYF

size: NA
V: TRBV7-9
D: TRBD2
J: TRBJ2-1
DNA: TGTGCCAGCAGCTCACCCCTGGGACTAGCGGTCCGCAATGAGCAGTTCTTC
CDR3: CASSSPLGLAVRNEQFF

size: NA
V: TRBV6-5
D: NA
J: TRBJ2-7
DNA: TGTGCCAGCAGCCGGGTAGTTGGCTACGAGCAGTACTTC
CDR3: CASSRVVGYEQYF

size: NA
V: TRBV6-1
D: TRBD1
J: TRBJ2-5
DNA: TGTGCCAACAGTAAAAGGACAGGGAGCCCCAATGGGACCCAGTACTTC
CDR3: CANSKRTGSPNGTQYF

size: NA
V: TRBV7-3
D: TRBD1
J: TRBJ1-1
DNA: TGTGCCAGCAGCTCGGACAGGGGGTACACTGAAGCTTTCTTT
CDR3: CASSSDRGYTEAFF

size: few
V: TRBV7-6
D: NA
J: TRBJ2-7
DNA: TGTGCCAGCAGCCCCTCATTTGGCGAGCAGTACTTC
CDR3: CASSPSFGEQYF

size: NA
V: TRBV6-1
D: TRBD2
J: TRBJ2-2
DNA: TGTGCCAGCAGTTCACTAGCGGCCACCGGGGAGCTGTTTTTT
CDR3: CASSSLAATGELFF

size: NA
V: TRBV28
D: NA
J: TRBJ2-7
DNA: TGTGCCAGCAGTTTGAACCCCATGGGGCAGTACTTC
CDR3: CASSLNPMGQYF

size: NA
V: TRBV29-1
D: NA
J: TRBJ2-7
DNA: TGCAGCACCATATCCTCCTACGAGCAGTACTTC
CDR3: CSTISSYEQYF

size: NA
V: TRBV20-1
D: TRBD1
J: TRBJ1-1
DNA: TGCAGTGCTAACCCGTGGGACAGGGAGAACACTGAAGCTTTCTTT
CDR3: CSANPWDRENTEAFF

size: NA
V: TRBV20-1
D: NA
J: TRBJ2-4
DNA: TGCAGTGCCCAGGGTGGGGTAGCCAAAAACATTCAGTACTTC
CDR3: CSAQGGVAKNIQYF